This T cell receptor (beta chain) was captured in a study of vaccination effects on CD4 cells after COVID-19. Sequencing was preceded by expansion of antigen-specific CD4+ T cells with viral peptide pools in the ViraFEST assay. CD4+ T cells were isolated after 10 days of culture. Having tested negative for nucleocapsid antibodies, the vaccine recipients showed no prior SARS-CoV-2 infection. PBMC cultures contained about 1.9 million cells per well, about 10 IU/ml IL-2 and approximately 9.4 ug/ml peptides. In the cultures, half the medium was exchanged for IL-2 medium on days 3 and 7. Study-level findings and limits: The authors studied few convalescent patients and collected no early post-infection timepoints. The vaccine-induced clones of healthy vaccinees included only 1 of 255 that cross-reacted with common cold coronaviruses.

Clones were sequenced by immunoSEQ multiplex PCR, and TCRdb holds only the in-frame ones, with some missing. The table has some 22,000 clones, roughly 73% seen once. Per germline, CDR1 SGHDT and CDR2 YYEEEE. The CDR3 spans 14 residues. Trimming at V came to 3 bases and at J to 5 bases, leaving 3 bases not matched to a gene. About this clone itself: Its antigen is as yet unknown.

The chain employs TRBV5-6 and TRBJ2-5, with TRBD2 identical over 11 bases. The source material was CD4+ T cells from PBMCs cultured with HCoV-NL63 spike peptides, sampled before COVID-19 vaccination. The source of this sequence is a human donor who received a COVID-19 vaccine. The CDR3 sequence: CASSSRTSGETQYF. The CDR3 DNA reads as TGTGCCAGCAGCTCCAGGACTAGCGGGGAGACCCAGTACTTC.